This entry describes one T cell receptor (beta chain). This sample stems from a study of OX40 agonist ivuxolimab in advanced cancers. Overall study: Those enrolled were 70% to 85% male, with a mean age of around 60 years and ages from about 20 to 90.

V lost 3 bases and J 4 bases, leaving 4 bases between the germline ends. CDR1 MDHEN and CDR2 SYDVKM come from the germline V gene. The CDR3 is made up of 11 amino acids. Autoimmune disease history or systemic immunosuppression meant exclusion. Libraries were prepared by immunoSEQ multiplex PCR; TCRdb keeps only in-frame clonotypes and omits some of them. In the table there are about 96,000 clones, about 90% of which are singletons. V gene TRBV28 combines with J gene TRBJ2-7; the D is unclear. The clonotype was recovered from an adult with an advanced solid tumor such as melanoma, head and neck, liver or kidney cancer. The material sequenced was CD4+ or CD8+ T cells sorted from blood, taken in a trial of the OX40 agonist ivuxolimab. CDR3 loop: CASSFMYEQYF. CDR3 DNA sequence: TGTGCCAGCAGTTTCATGTACGAGCAGTACTTC.